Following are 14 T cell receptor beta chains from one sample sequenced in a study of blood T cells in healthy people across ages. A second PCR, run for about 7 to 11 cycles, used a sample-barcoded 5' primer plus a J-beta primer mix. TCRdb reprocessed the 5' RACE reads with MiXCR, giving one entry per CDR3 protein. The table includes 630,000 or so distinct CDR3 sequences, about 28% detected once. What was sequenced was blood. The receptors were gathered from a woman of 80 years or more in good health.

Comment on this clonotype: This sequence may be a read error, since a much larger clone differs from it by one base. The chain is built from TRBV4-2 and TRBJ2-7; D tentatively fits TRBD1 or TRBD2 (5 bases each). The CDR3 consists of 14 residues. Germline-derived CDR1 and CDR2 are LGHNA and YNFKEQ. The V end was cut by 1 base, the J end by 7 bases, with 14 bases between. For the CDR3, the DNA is TGTGCCAGCAGCCAAGGGGACCAGAGCAATGAGCAGTACTTC. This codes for CASSQGDQSNEQYF.

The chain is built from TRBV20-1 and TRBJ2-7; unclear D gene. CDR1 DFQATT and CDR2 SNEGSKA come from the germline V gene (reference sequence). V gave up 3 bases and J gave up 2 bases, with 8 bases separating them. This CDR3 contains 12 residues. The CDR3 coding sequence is TGCAGTGCTAGGTCCGAGGCCTACGAGCAGTACTTC. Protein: CSARSEAYEQYF.

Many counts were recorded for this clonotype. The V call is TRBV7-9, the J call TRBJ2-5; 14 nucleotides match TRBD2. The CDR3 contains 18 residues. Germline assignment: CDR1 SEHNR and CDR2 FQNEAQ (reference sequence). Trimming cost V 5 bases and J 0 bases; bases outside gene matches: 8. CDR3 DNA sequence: TGTGCCAGCAGCGCCGGGACTAGCGGGGGAACCTACCAAGAGACCCAGTACTTC. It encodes CASSAGTSGGTYQETQYF.

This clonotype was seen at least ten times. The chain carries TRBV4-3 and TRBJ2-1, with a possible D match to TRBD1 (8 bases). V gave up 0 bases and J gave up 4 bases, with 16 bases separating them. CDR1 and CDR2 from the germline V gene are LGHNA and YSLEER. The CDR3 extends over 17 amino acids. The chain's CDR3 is CASSQDHRGGLYNEQFF. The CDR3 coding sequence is TGCGCCAGCAGCCAAGACCACAGGGGGGGCCTTTACAATGAGCAGTTCTTC.

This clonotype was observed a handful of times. The CDR3, as DNA: TGTGCCAGCGGGGGGCTAGTGAACACCGGGGAGCTGTTTTTT. Translating gives CASGGLVNTGELFF. The V gene is TRBV6-1, the J gene TRBJ2-2; D might be TRBD1 or TRBD2, each matching 6 bases. V was trimmed by 8 bases and J by 1 base, leaving 11 bases between them. Germline assignment: CDR1 MNHNS and CDR2 SASEGT. The CDR3 length is 14 residues.

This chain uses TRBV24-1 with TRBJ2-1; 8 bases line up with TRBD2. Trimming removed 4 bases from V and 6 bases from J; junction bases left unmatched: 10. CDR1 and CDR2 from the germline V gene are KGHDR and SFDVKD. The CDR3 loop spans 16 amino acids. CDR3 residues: CATSDAGGTGFNEQFF. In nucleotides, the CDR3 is TGTGCCACCAGTGACGCGGGGGGAACCGGGTTCAATGAGCAGTTCTTC.

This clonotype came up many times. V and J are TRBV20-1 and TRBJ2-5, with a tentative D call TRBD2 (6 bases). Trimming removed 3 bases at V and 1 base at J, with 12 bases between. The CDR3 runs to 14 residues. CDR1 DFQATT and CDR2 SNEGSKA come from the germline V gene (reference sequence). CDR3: CSASGGATQETQYF. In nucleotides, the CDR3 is TGCAGTGCTAGCGGGGGAGCGACCCAAGAGACCCAGTACTTC.

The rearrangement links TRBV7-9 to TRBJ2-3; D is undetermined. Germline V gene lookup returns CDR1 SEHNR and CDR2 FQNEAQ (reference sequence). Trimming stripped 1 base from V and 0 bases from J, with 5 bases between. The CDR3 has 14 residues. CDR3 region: CASSLDISTDTQYF. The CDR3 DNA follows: TGTGCCAGCAGCTTAGATATTAGCACAGATACGCAGTATTTT.

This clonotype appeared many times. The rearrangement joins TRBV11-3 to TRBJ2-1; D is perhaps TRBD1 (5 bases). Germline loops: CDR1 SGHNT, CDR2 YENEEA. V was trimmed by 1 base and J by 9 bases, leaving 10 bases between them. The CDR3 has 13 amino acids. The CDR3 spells CASSLAEGAEQFF. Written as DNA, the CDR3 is TGTGCCAGCAGCTTAGCGGAAGGGGCTGAGCAGTTCTTC.

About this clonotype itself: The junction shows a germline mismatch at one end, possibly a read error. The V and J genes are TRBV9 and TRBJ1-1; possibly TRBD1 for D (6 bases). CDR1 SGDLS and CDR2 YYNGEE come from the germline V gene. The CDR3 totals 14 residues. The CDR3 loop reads CVSSVGNRATGAFF. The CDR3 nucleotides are TGTGTCAGCAGCGTAGGGAACAGGGCGACGGGGGCTTTCTTT.

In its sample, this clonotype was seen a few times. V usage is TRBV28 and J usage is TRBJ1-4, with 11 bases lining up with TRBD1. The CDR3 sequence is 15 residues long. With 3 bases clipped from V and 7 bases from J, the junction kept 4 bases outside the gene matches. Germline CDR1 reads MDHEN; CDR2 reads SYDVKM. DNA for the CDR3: TGTGCCAGCAGTTTCACCGGGACAGGGGGTGAAAAACTGTTTTTT. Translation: CASSFTGTGGEKLFF.

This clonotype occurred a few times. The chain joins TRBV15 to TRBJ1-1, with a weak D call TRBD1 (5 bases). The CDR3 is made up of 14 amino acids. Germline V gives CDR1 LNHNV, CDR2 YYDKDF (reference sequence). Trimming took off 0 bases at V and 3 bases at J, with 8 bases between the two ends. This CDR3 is CATSRDPGDTEAFF. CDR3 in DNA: TGTGCCACCAGCAGAGATCCGGGGGACACTGAAGCTTTCTTT.

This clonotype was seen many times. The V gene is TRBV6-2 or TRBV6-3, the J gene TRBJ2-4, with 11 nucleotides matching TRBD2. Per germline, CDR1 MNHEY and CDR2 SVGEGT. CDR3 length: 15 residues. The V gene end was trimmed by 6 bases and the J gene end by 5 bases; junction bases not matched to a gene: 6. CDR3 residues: CASSYTSGGENIQYF. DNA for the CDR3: TGTGCCAGCAGCTATACTAGCGGGGGCGAAAACATTCAGTACTTC.

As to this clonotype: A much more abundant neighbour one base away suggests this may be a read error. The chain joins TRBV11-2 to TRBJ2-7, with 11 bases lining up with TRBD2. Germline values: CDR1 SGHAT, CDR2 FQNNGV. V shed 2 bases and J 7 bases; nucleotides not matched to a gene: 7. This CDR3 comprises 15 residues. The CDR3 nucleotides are TGTGCCAGCAGCTTACGGCTAGCGGGGGGCGATGAGCAGTACTTC. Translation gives CASSLRLAGGDEQYF. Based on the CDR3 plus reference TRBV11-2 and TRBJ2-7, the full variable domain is EAGVAQSPRYKIIEKRQSVAFWCNPISGHATLYWYQQILGQGPKLLIQFQNNGVVDDSQLPKDRFSAERLKGVDSTLKIQPAKLEDSAVYLCASSLRLAGGDEQYFGPGTRLTVT.